One sample yielded the 10 T cell receptor beta chains listed below, sequenced in a study of siplizumab effects on memory and regulatory T cells. Measured with immunoSEQ multiplex PCR; TCRdb has only the in-frame clones, and not every one. The sample lists some 100,000 clones; about 96% were seen once. Sequenced sample: naive CD4+ T cells sorted from blood. These receptors were obtained from a human donor in good health.

The rearrangement links TRBV2 to TRBJ2-7, with a tentative D call TRBD1 (5 bases). Trimming left V 6 bases short and J 2 bases short, with 11 bases between. This CDR3 is built from 13 residues. Per the germline V gene, CDR1 is SNHLY and CDR2 is FYNNEI. The CDR3 loop is CASSPQVTYEQYF. For the CDR3, the DNA is TGTGCCAGCAGCCCACAGGTAACCTACGAGCAGTACTTC. The entire variable domain, with the rest obtained from reference TRBV2 and TRBJ2-7, is as follows: EPEVTQTPSHQVTQMGQEVILRCVPISNHLYFYWYRQILGQKVEFLVSFYNNEISEKSEIFDDQFSVERPDGSNFTLKIRSTKLEDSAMYFCASSPQVTYEQYFGPGTRLTVT.

The chain recombines TRBV7-2 with TRBJ1-2; TRBD1 agrees at 8 bases. With V trimmed by 5 bases and J by 3 bases, 8 bases remained unmatched. CDR1 and CDR2 from the germline V gene are SGHTA and FQGNSA. The CDR3 has 15 amino acids. The CDR3 nucleotides read TGTGCCAGCAGCACGAGGGACAGGCCTGACTATGGCTACACCTTC. Its translation: CASSTRDRPDYGYTF.

The V call is TRBV10-3, the J call TRBJ1-3; 11 nucleotides line up with TRBD1. The CDR3 covers 15 residues. Germline lookup yields CDR1 ENHRY and CDR2 SYGVKD. Trimming cost V 6 bases and J 0 bases; bases outside gene matches: 1. The CDR3 DNA reads as TGTGCCATCAGCGGACAGGGGGCCTCTGGAAACACCATATATTTT. Translated: CAISGQGASGNTIYF.

This clone has only one observation. V and J are TRBV7-3 and TRBJ2-5; 7 bases line up with TRBD2. J lost 3 bases, V lost 2 bases, and 0 bases had no gene match. The germline V gene encodes CDR1 SGHTA and CDR2 FQGTGA. This CDR3 is 13 amino acids long. The CDR3 DNA is TGTGCCAGCAGCTTAGGGGGGGAAGAGACCCAGTACTTC. This gives the protein CASSLGGEETQYF.

The genes are TRBV6-5 and TRBJ2-6, with D unclear. In germline, CDR1 is MNHEY, CDR2 SVGAGI. The V end was cut by 8 bases, the J end by 5 bases, with 7 bases between. The CDR3 runs to 12 residues. The CDR3 DNA reads TGTGCCAGCCATGACAGGGCCAACGTCCTGACTTTC. Its protein product is CASHDRANVLTF.

The chain carries TRBV5-1 and TRBJ2-1; 10 positions agree with TRBD2. Per germline, CDR1 SGHRS and CDR2 YFSETQ. V was clipped by 2 bases and J by 10 bases; unmatched bases: 6. This CDR3 has 14 amino acids. The CDR3 reads CASSLAGGRGEQFF. The CDR3 DNA is TGCGCCAGCAGCTTAGCGGGGGGGCGAGGGGAGCAGTTCTTC. The variable domain in full, completed from reference TRBV5-1 and TRBJ2-1, reads KAGVTQTPRYLIKTRGQQVTLSCSPISGHRSVSWYQQTPGQGLQFLFEYFSETQRNKGNFPGRFSGRQFSNSRSEMNVSTLELGDSALYLCASSLAGGRGEQFFGPGTRLTVL.

The chain links TRBV5-1 to TRBJ2-6, with D unclear. The CDR3 contains 16 residues. Per the germline V gene, CDR1 is SGHRS and CDR2 is YFSETQ. The V end lost 0 bases, the J end lost 0 bases, and 7 bases lay between the germline ends. The CDR3 DNA reads as TGCGCCAGCAGCTTGGGGGAAAGCTCTGGGGCCAACGTCCTGACTTTC. It yields the protein CASSLGESSGANVLTF.

The CDR3 spells CASSSHDRDQPQHF. As DNA, the CDR3 is TGTGCCAGCAGCTCTCACGACAGAGATCAGCCCCAGCATTTT. This chain connects TRBV21-1 to TRBJ1-5; no check of the table's D call, TRBD1, against the DNA was made. TRBV21-1 is deemed a pseudogene. CDR3 length equals 14 residues.

This CDR3 reads CAISDAGGNNEQFF. The CDR3 DNA follows: TGTGCCATCAGTGATGCGGGGGGAAACAATGAGCAGTTCTTC. The genes are TRBV10-3 and TRBJ2-1; TRBD2 matches 8 bases. The CDR3 is 14 residues long. Germline CDR1 ENHRY, CDR2 SYGVKD. Losses at the gene ends were 3 bases for V and 5 bases for J; bases not matched to a gene: 3.

The genes are TRBV4-3 and TRBJ2-5, with 10 positions matching TRBD2. CDR1 and CDR2 (germline): LGHNA, YSLEER. CDR3 length: 17 amino acids. V gave up 0 bases and J gave up 5 bases; unmatched junction bases: 9. Here the CDR3 DNA reads TGCGCCAGCAGCCAAGAACCGGCCACTAGCGGGGTGGAGACCCAGTACTTC. Amino acids: CASSQEPATSGVETQYF.